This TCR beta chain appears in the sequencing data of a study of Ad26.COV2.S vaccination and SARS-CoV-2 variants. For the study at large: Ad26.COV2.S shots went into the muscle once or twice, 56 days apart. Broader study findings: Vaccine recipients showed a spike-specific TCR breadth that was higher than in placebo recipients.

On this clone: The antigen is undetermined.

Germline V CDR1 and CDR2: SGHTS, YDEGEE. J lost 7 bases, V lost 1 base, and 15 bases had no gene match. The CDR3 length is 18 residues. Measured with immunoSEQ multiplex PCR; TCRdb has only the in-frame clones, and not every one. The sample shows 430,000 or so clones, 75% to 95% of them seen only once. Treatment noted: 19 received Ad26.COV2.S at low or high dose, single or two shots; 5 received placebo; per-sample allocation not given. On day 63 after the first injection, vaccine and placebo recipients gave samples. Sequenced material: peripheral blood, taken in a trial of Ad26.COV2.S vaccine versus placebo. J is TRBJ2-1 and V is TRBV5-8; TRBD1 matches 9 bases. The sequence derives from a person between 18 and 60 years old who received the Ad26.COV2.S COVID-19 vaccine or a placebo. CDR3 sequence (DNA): TGTGCCAGCAGCTTGTTAGCAACCGGGACAGGGTTTTTTAATGAGCAGTTCTTC. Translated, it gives CASSLLATGTGFFNEQFF.